The 11 T cell receptor beta chains listed next were all sequenced from one sample in a study of blood T cells in healthy people across ages. Primers used in a second PCR of roughly 7 to 11 cycles were a sample-barcoded 5' primer and a J-beta primer mix. TCRdb reprocessed the 5' RACE reads via MiXCR and lists one record per CDR3 protein. The data contain 450,000 to 700,000 distinct CDR3 sequences, 25% to 30% of them singletons. Source material: blood. These receptors all stem from a woman in her sixties or seventies in good health.

This clonotype was observed a few times. The chain joins TRBV5-1 to TRBJ1-4; D is possibly TRBD1 (5 bases). Per germline, CDR1 SGHRS and CDR2 YFSETQ. The V and J ends lost 5 bases and 8 bases respectively, with 16 bases between them. The CDR3 length is 14 residues. Written as DNA, the CDR3 is TGCGCCAGCAGAGCGACAGTTGGGGGGGAAAAACTGTTTTTT. It encodes CASRATVGGEKLFF. Complete variable domain (other parts from reference TRBV5-1 and TRBJ1-4): KAGVTQTPRYLIKTRGQQVTLSCSPISGHRSVSWYQQTPGQGLQFLFEYFSETQRNKGNFPGRFSGRQFSNSRSEMNVSTLELGDSALYLCASRATVGGEKLFFGSGTQLSVL.

This clonotype has more than one count but fewer than ten. The CDR3 DNA reads as TGCGCCAGCAGCCTTCTCAATCAGCCCCAGCATTTT. Translation: CASSLLNQPQHF. The genes are TRBV4-1 and TRBJ1-5, with unresolved D. Trimming removed 4 bases at V and 3 bases at J, with 4 bases between. The CDR3 runs 12 residues. CDR1 and CDR2 (germline): MGHRA, YSYEKL.

V gene TRBV6-5 combines with J gene TRBJ2-3, with 9 positions matching TRBD2. Germline CDR1 reads MNHEY; CDR2 reads SVGAGI. Losses at the gene ends were 5 bases for V and 2 bases for J; bases not matched to a gene: 5. This CDR3 has 15 amino acids. CDR3 DNA: TGTGCCAGCAGTCACCTAGCGGGGACCACAGATACGCAGTATTTT. Its translation: CASSHLAGTTDTQYF.

The chain employs TRBV7-3 and TRBJ2-1, with D uncertain. CDR1 is SGHTA, CDR2 FQGTGA, per germline. Trimming took 3 bases from V and 5 from J, leaving 17 bases between them. The CDR3 covers 16 residues. The CDR3 reads CASSLQPVFGNNEQFF. CDR3 DNA: TGTGCCAGCAGCTTGCAACCGGTCTTTGGGAACAATGAGCAGTTCTTC.

This chain joins TRBV14 and TRBJ2-3, with D perhaps matching TRBD2 (6 bases). The ends were cut back, 2 bases at V and 2 bases at J, with 14 bases in the middle. The germline V gene has CDR1 SGHDN and CDR2 FVKESK. This CDR3 is built from 16 residues. The CDR3 bases are TGTGCCAGCAGCCAAATAGCGGACTTACTCACAGATACGCAGTATTTT. Residues: CASSQIADLLTDTQYF.

This clonotype was observed a handful of times. The chain joins TRBV5-1 to TRBJ1-1; TRBD1 aligns across 10 bases. From germline, CDR1 is SGHRS and CDR2 YFSETQ. V lost 0 bases, J lost 2 bases, and 4 bases stayed unmatched. The CDR3 runs 16 residues. CDR3 sequence: CASSLGQGAINTEAFF. In DNA, the CDR3 is TGCGCCAGCAGCTTGGGACAGGGGGCCATAAACACTGAAGCTTTCTTT. The variable domain in full, completed from reference TRBV5-1 and TRBJ1-1, reads KAGVTQTPRYLIKTRGQQVTLSCSPISGHRSVSWYQQTPGQGLQFLFEYFSETQRNKGNFPGRFSGRQFSNSRSEMNVSTLELGDSALYLCASSLGQGAINTEAFFGQGTRLTVV.

The chain is built from TRBV5-1 and TRBJ1-4; maybe TRBD1 (6 bases). Trimming stripped 0 bases from V and 4 bases from J, with 10 bases between. This CDR3 contains 15 residues. CDR1 is SGHRS, CDR2 YFSETQ, per germline. The CDR3 nucleotides read TGCGCCAGCAGCTTGGCCAGGGGCCTTAATGAAAAACTGTTTTTT. It specifies CASSLARGLNEKLFF.

J is TRBJ1-2 and V is TRBV6-6; tentatively, D is TRBD1 (5 bases). V was cut by 2 bases and J by 6 bases, with 16 bases left in between. This CDR3 is 15 amino acids long. CDR1 is MNHNY, CDR2 SVGAGI, per germline (reference sequence). CDR3 sequence (DNA): TGTGCCAGCAGTTACAGCAGGGCTGAGGGTGATGGCTACACCTTC. Protein sequence: CASSYSRAEGDGYTF.

The chain is built from TRBV28 and TRBJ2-7; D is possibly TRBD1 (5 bases). There are 13 residues in the CDR3. Trimming pared 6 bases from V and 2 bases from J, leaving 11 bases between. Germline CDR1 is MDHEN and CDR2 is SYDVKM. CDR3 DNA sequence: TGTGCCAGCAGAGGCACAGGAACCTACGAGCAGTACTTC. This encodes CASRGTGTYEQYF.

The V and J genes are TRBV20-1 and TRBJ2-7; D might be TRBD2 (5 bases). The CDR3 loop spans 12 amino acids. The V gene's germline CDR1 is DFQATT and CDR2 SNEGSKA (reference sequence). Trimming cost V 4 bases and J 5 bases, with 12 bases left between them. The CDR3 reads CSAMDRTDEQYF. The CDR3 nucleotides are TGCAGTGCTATGGACCGGACTGACGAGCAGTACTTC.

The chain uses TRBV3-1 and TRBJ1-2, with TRBD1 as a possible D gene (6 bases). Germline values: CDR1 LGHDT, CDR2 YNNKEL (reference sequence). The V end was cut by 6 bases, the J end by 4 bases, with 15 bases between. The CDR3 has 14 amino acids. CDR3 region: CASSRKGRGYGYTF. The DNA for the CDR3 is TGTGCCAGCAGTCGAAAGGGCAGGGGCTATGGCTACACCTTC.